The 14 T cell receptor beta chains given below trace back to one sample, sequenced in a study of graft-versus-host responses after intestinal transplantation. Sequencing used immunoSEQ multiplex PCR; TCRdb keeps in-frame clones, though not all of them. The data contain around 25,000 clones, 40% of them singletons. Material: alloreactive CD4+ T cells from a mixed lymphocyte reaction culture, obtained before intestinal transplant. Noted subset: CFSE-low proliferating T cells sorted from approximately six-day pre-transplant mixed lymphocyte reaction (GvH or HvG direction). The origin of the receptors is a human patient who received an intestinal transplant.

The genes are TRBV5-6 and TRBJ1-1, with D uncertain. Trimming shortened V by 0 bases and J by 1 base, and 10 bases separated the two germline ends. CDR1 is SGHDT and CDR2 is YYEEEE in the germline V gene. The CDR3 has 15 residues. CDR3 sequence (DNA): TGTGCCAGCAGCTTGGTGGGGAGATGGAACACTGAAGCTTTCTTT. Its protein product is CASSLVGRWNTEAFF.

By proportion, this clone is medium-sized. The chain employs TRBV10-3 and TRBJ1-2; 7 bases fit TRBD1. The CDR3 sequence is 12 residues long. The trim removed 6 bases at V and 5 bases at J, leaving 3 bases unmatched. Looked up from germline, CDR1 is ENHRY and CDR2 is SYGVKD. The CDR3 nucleotides are TGTGCCATCAGAACGACAGGGTATGGCTACACCTTC. Translating gives CAIRTTGYGYTF.

This clone turned up a few times. The chain joins TRBV14 to TRBJ2-4, with D possibly matching TRBD1 (6 bases). This CDR3 is 17 amino acids long. Germline V gene data show CDR1 as SGHDN and CDR2 as FVKESK. The germline V and J ends were trimmed by 2 bases and 0 bases, with 14 bases remaining between them. The DNA for the CDR3 is TGTGCCAGCAGCCAATGGGACACGGGGAAAGCCAAAAACATTCAGTACTTC. It translates to CASSQWDTGKAKNIQYF.

This clone was detected a few times. The V and J genes are TRBV18 and TRBJ1-6; 9 bases are shared with TRBD1. Germline V lookup: CDR1 KGHSH, CDR2 LQKENI. V gave up 3 bases and J gave up 8 bases; unmatched junction bases: 8. This CDR3 region has 16 residues. The CDR3 loop is CASSPDRGAFYSPLHF. CDR3 nucleotide sequence: TGTGCCAGCTCACCGGACAGGGGTGCCTTTTATTCACCCCTCCACTTT. The full variable domain, its missing parts supplied by reference TRBV18 and TRBJ1-6, is NAGVMQNPRHLVRRRGQEARLRCSPMKGHSHVYWYRQLPEEGLKFMVYLQKENIIDESGMPKERFSAEFPKEGPSILRIQQVVRGDSAAYFCASSPDRGAFYSPLHFGNGTRLTVT.

The chain is built from TRBV9 and TRBJ1-6; 7 bases match TRBD1. This CDR3 is 15 amino acids long. With V trimmed by 1 base and J by 5 bases, 3 bases remained unmatched. CDR1 is SGDLS, CDR2 YYNGEE, per germline. CDR3 DNA sequence: TGTGCCAGCAGCGTAACGACAGGGAATAATTCACCCCTCCACTTT. Protein sequence: CASSVTTGNNSPLHF.

V is TRBV19 and J is TRBJ1-3, with TRBD1 matching over 8 bases. The germline V gene has CDR1 LNHDA and CDR2 SQIVND (reference sequence). Unmatched junction bases numbered 6, after V lost 5 bases and J lost 0 bases. The CDR3 sequence is 16 residues long. CDR3 DNA: TGTGCCAGTAGTGGGACAGGACCCAGCTCTGGAAACACCATATATTTT. Translating it yields CASSGTGPSSGNTIYF.

The chain joins TRBV6-5 to TRBJ2-2, with D perhaps TRBD1 (5 bases). This CDR3 contains 12 residues. V was shortened by 6 bases and J by 5 bases, with 7 bases between the two germline ends. CDR1 is MNHEY, CDR2 SVGAGI, per germline. The chain's CDR3 is CASRRGTGELFF. Written as DNA, the CDR3 is TGTGCCAGCAGAAGGGGTACCGGGGAGCTGTTTTTT.

The gene calls are TRBV10-3 and TRBJ1-4, with 7 bases identical to TRBD1. CDR1 is ENHRY and CDR2 is SYGVKD in the germline V gene. The CDR3 is 14 residues long. V lost 6 bases, J lost 8 bases, and 9 bases stayed unmatched. CDR3: CAISPTGFGEKLFF. CDR3 DNA: TGTGCCATCAGCCCGACAGGGTTTGGCGAAAAACTGTTTTTT.

J is TRBJ2-7 and V is TRBV19; D might be TRBD1 (6 bases). The germline V gene has CDR1 LNHDA and CDR2 SQIVND (reference sequence). Trimming pared 7 bases from V and 0 bases from J, leaving 13 bases between. CDR3 length: 14 residues. The CDR3 DNA reads TGTGCCAGTATCATAAAGGGGGACTCCTACGAGCAGTACTTC. Protein sequence: CASIIKGDSYEQYF.

The chain joins TRBV30 to TRBJ1-5; TRBD1 matches 7 bases. V lost 2 bases, J lost 9 bases, and 7 bases stayed unmatched. CDR3 length: 13 amino acids. CDR1 GTSNPN and CDR2 SVGIG come from the germline V gene (reference sequence). The CDR3 bases are TGTGCCTGGAGTATGGCAGGGGGTCGGCCCCAGCATTTT. Its translation: CAWSMAGGRPQHF.

The rearrangement uses TRBV7-9 and TRBJ2-4; TRBD2 matches 11 bases. Germline CDR1 SEHNR, CDR2 FQNEAQ (reference sequence). V was clipped by 2 bases and J by 1 base; unmatched bases: 10. CDR3 length: 19 residues. The CDR3 reads CASSLPLAGGGSAKNIQYF. CDR3 sequence (DNA): TGTGCCAGCAGCTTACCTCTAGCGGGAGGAGGCTCGGCCAAAAACATTCAGTACTTC.

The chain couples TRBV28 to TRBJ2-7; 7 nucleotides match TRBD1. V was clipped by 2 bases and J by 6 bases; unmatched bases: 10. The CDR3 is 15 residues long. Germline CDR1 reads MDHEN; CDR2 reads SYDVKM. In DNA form, the CDR3 reads TGTGCCAGCAGTTTACCGGGACAGAGAGGGAGCGAGCAGTACTTC. Translated, it gives CASSLPGQRGSEQYF. The variable domain in full, completed from reference TRBV28 and TRBJ2-7, reads DVKVTQSSRYLVKRTGEKVFLECVQDMDHENMFWYRQDPGLGLRLIYFSYDVKMKEKGDIPEGYSVSREKKERFSLILESASTNQTSMYLCASSLPGQRGSEQYFGPGTRLTVT.

In this sample, this clone turned up a few times. The chain joins TRBV10-3 to TRBJ1-2, with 9 bases fitting TRBD1. Germline assignment: CDR1 ENHRY and CDR2 SYGVKD. The CDR3 totals 14 residues. The V segment lost 3 bases and the J segment 7 bases; nucleotides outside the gene matches: 6. The DNA of the CDR3 is TGTGCCATCAGTGACCCCGCGGACAGGGGTGGCTACACCTTC. Its translation: CAISDPADRGGYTF.

The chain has TRBV5-6 and TRBJ1-6, with 9 bases aligning to TRBD1. Germline CDR1 and CDR2: SGHDT and YYEEEE. V trimming: 3 bases; J trimming: 9 bases; junction bases outside the gene matches: 4. This CDR3 comprises 14 residues. The CDR3 DNA sequence: TGTGCCAGCAGCTGGGGACAGGGCGTTTCACCCCTCCACTTT. Residues: CASSWGQGVSPLHF.